A selection of T cell receptor beta chains follows, all from one sample in a study of T-cell memory formation after mild COVID-19. TCRdb independently ran MiXCR on the 5' RACE reads; one entry per CDR3 protein. This table holds roughly 560,000 distinct CDR3 sequences, around 21% found once. The sequencing input was PBMCs or a T cell subset sorted from them (not recorded which). The receptors were gathered from an adult woman who had mild COVID-19 (a few samples of this study predate the infection). Cell type and time point are not known. CDR3s leave out the opening cysteine and the closing phenylalanine or tryptophan. Part of the rows lack a size; the others show once, few, many or a class for expanded clones.

cdr3_length	clone_size	v_call	j_call	cdr3_aa
14	NA	TRBV12-3/TRBV12-4	TRBJ1-2	ASSTTQGAMNYGYT
14	few	TRBV4-3	TRBJ2-2	ASSQGGRGNTGELF
13	few	TRBV27	TRBJ2-2	ASSSRTGGDGELF
11	few	TRBV12-3/TRBV12-4	TRBJ1-1	ASSPFLGTEAF
11	NA	TRBV13	TRBJ2-7	ASSRQVGYEQY
11	few	TRBV7-9	TRBJ2-7	ASSPRTSYEQY
13	NA	TRBV11-2	TRBJ2-2	ATPQKGRGAGELF
12	NA	TRBV4-2	TRBJ2-7	ASRELAGVHEQY
13	few	TRBV5-4	TRBJ1-1	ASSRIDRENTEAF
14	NA	TRBV2	TRBJ2-3	ASSELSGTSTDTQY
13	few	TRBV7-9	TRBJ2-7	ASSLAGASSYEQY
13	NA	TRBV6-2/TRBV6-3	TRBJ1-6	ASGLRQRPHSPLH
13	few	TRBV6-2/TRBV6-3	TRBJ2-7	ASSRPEGASYEQY
13	few	TRBV5-4	TRBJ2-3	ASSFGTSDTDTQY
12	few	TRBV12-3/TRBV12-4	TRBJ1-1	ASSMTGGSTEAF
10	NA	TRBV5-1	TRBJ2-1	ASSFVDFEQF
10	NA	TRBV29-1	TRBJ1-3	SFGGLGNTIY
11	NA	TRBV29-1	TRBJ1-1	SVVTGGKTEAF
10	NA	TRBV30	TRBJ2-5	AWKGGGETQY
14	many	TRBV7-9	TRBJ2-7	ASSPGGTGGGYEQY
11	few	TRBV20-1	TRBJ2-1	SARTGSYNEQF
14	many	TRBV5-1	TRBJ2-6	ASSTGRSSGANVLT
11	NA	TRBV7-2	NA	ASSRPTQDTQH
14	NA	TRBV20-1	TRBJ2-3	SALTNRLGHTDTQY
17	NA	TRBV7-2	TRBJ2-3	ASSLDRGRRTPGTDTQY
13	NA	TRBV12-3/TRBV12-4	TRBJ1-5	ASSFYGDRDQPQH
9	few	TRBV20-1	TRBJ1-2	SAPGLLGYT
13	many	TRBV7-2	TRBJ2-1	ASSLRGSSYNEQF
10	NA	TRBV11-1	TRBJ1-2	ASSFMGNGYT
10	NA	TRBV19	TRBJ1-5	ASSPRDQPQH
12	few	TRBV20-1	TRBJ2-2	SAEDRGYGGELF
14	NA	TRBV6-6	TRBJ2-2	ASTAGNGGNTGDLF
14	few	TRBV4-1	TRBJ1-5	ASSQEQREILQPQH
9	NA	TRBV7-2	TRBJ2-5	ASSLHETQY
14	NA	TRBV7-8	TRBJ2-1	ASSPAAGGRDNEQF
13	few	TRBV28	TRBJ2-1	ASSLRRVLTHEQF
10	NA	TRBV25-1	TRBJ2-2	ASSDDLWELF
16	NA	TRBV11-2	TRBJ2-3	ASSLGTGVPLSTDTQY
14	few	TRBV18	TRBJ2-4	ASSPFQRDTRNIQY
10	NA	TRBV29-1	TRBJ1-1	SGTVMNTEAF
16	few	TRBV20-1	TRBJ1-6	SARKESRGDSYNSPLH